This T cell receptor beta chain was obtained from a study of blood T cell repertoires in COVID-19. The overall study: The samples span acute and convalescent COVID-19 from the United States, Italy and Spain. From T cells, B-cell-depleted T cells, or PBMCs came the material, which was cDNA or gDNA.

From germline, CDR1 is MNHEY and CDR2 SVGAGI. The CDR3 has 13 amino acids. V lost 8 bases and J 4 bases, leaving 14 bases between the germline ends. Only in-frame clones appear in the TCRdb table, and some are missing; sequencing was by immunoSEQ multiplex PCR. The sample shows some 100,000 clones, roughly 92% of them seen only once. This clonotype was obtained from a middle-aged man with active COVID-19. V gene TRBV6-5 combines with J gene TRBJ1-1, with TRBD1 as a possible D gene (5 bases). The sequencing sample was made of peripheral blood. The CDR3 bases are TGTGCCAGCGGGTTACGGGGGGGCACTGAAGCTTTCTTT. The encoded protein is CASGLRGGTEAFF.